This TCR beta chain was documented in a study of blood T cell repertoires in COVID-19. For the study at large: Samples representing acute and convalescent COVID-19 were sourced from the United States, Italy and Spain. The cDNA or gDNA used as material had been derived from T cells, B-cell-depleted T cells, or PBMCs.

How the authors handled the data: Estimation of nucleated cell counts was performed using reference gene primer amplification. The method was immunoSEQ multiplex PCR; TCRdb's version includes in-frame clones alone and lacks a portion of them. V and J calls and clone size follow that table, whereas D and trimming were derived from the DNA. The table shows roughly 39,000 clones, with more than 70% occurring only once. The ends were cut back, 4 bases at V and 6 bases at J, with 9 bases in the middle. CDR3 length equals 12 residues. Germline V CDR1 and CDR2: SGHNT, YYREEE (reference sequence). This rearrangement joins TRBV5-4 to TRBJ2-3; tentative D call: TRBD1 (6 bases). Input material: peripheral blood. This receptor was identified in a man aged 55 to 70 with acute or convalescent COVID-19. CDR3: CASSEQGDTQYF. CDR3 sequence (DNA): TGTGCCAGCAGCGAGCAGGGGGATACGCAGTATTTT.